A selection of T cell receptor beta chains follows, all from one sample in a study of cytomegalovirus exposure and HLA in healthy donors. Sequencing was performed with immunoSEQ multiplex PCR; in TCRdb, only in-frame clones are kept and a portion is missing. Here the sample spans 100,000 or so clones, roughly 12% being singletons. Sequenced input: PBMCs. These receptors originate from a man aged 40-55 years in good health and CMV-seropositive. The CDR3 runs from the conserved cysteine through the conserved F or W. Each record gives: D gene, V gene, J gene, clone size, CDR3 protein, CDR3 DNA. A D gene is named only where the DNA matches it firmly. Only part of the rows carry a size: once, few, many, or a class if the clone is expanded.

>TRBD2|TRBV9|TRBJ2-3|.
CASSVAGLAGTDTQYF
TGTGCCAGCAGCGTAGCTGGGCTAGCGGGCACAGATACGCAGTATTTT
>.|TRBV5-8|TRBJ2-7|few
CASTQAYEQYF
TGTGCCAGCACCCAGGCCTACGAGCAGTACTTC
>TRBD2|TRBV7-8|TRBJ2-7|.
CASSLRKKPSGLTYEQYF
TGTGCCAGCAGCTTGAGAAAGAAACCTAGCGGACTAACCTACGAGCAGTACTTC
>.|TRBV28|TRBJ1-5|few
CASSPSPGNQPQHF
TGTGCCAGCAGTCCTAGCCCGGGCAATCAGCCCCAGCATTTT
>.|TRBV11-2|TRBJ2-7|.
CASSLDGSGNEQYF
TGTGCCAGCAGCTTAGACGGGAGTGGGAACGAGCAGTACTTC
>TRBD1|TRBV5-1|TRBJ1-2|few
CASSFQTGGDGYTF
TGCGCCAGCAGCTTCCAGACAGGGGGGGATGGCTACACCTTC
>.|TRBV28|TRBJ1-2|.
CASSLSRGYGYTF
TGTGCCAGCAGTTTATCCAGAGGTTATGGCTACACCTTC
>TRBD1|TRBV2|TRBJ1-1|.
CASNTVRDSNTEAFF
TGTGCCAGCAATACCGTCCGGGACAGTAACACTGAAGCTTTCTTT
>TRBD2|TRBV4-3|TRBJ2-1|.
CASSPRREGGNEQFF
TGCGCCAGCAGCCCGCGGCGGGAGGGGGGAAATGAGCAGTTCTTC
>TRBD2|TRBV6-5|TRBJ2-1|.
CASSFLAGRSYNEQFF
TGTGCCAGCAGTTTTCTAGCGGGCCGATCTTACAATGAGCAGTTCTTC
>TRBD2|TRBV9|TRBJ2-5|few
CASSVGTSGSSGETQYF
TGTGCCAGCAGCGTCGGGACTAGCGGGAGTAGTGGAGAGACCCAGTACTTC
>.|TRBV6-6|TRBJ1-2|few
CASSYDLQGYHGYTF
TGTGCCAGCAGTTATGACCTTCAGGGGTATCATGGCTACACCTTC
>.|TRBV4-2|TRBJ2-6|.
CASSHREGDWAGANVLTF
TGTGCCAGCAGCCACAGGGAAGGGGACTGGGCTGGGGCCAACGTCCTGACTTTC
>TRBD1|TRBV27|TRBJ2-7|.
CASSPPGGFYEQYF
TGTGCCAGCAGCCCGCCAGGGGGATTTTACGAGCAGTACTTC
>.|TRBV19|TRBJ1-2|few
CASSMSGGNYGYTF
TGTGCCAGTAGTATGAGTGGAGGTAACTATGGCTACACCTTC
>.|TRBV5-1|TRBJ2-2|few
CASRPVGLFTGELFF
TGCGCCAGCCGACCGGTGGGACTTTTCACCGGGGAGCTGTTTTTT
>TRBD2|TRBV12-5|TRBJ2-5|few
CASASAGNQETQYF
TGTGCTAGTGCCTCAGCGGGGAACCAAGAGACCCAGTACTTC
>.|TRBV9|TRBJ2-1|.
CASSVEVPNAYNEQFF
TGTGCCAGCAGCGTAGAAGTCCCTAATGCCTACAATGAGCAGTTCTTC